This record covers a single TCR beta chain. The V gene lost 7 bases and the J gene lost 5 bases, with 25 bases spanning the gap. Germline V gene lookup returns CDR1 KGHDR and CDR2 SFDVKD. The CDR3 runs to 17 residues. The data were taken from a study of blood T cell repertoires in COVID-19. Overall study context: Samples of COVID-19 (acute and convalescent) were obtained from the United States, Italy and Spain. PBMCs, B-cell-depleted T cells, or T cells were the source of the cDNA or gDNA that made up the material.

Authors' data handling: Scientists estimated how many nucleated cells there were by amplifying reference gene primers. Only in-frame clones appear in the TCRdb table, and some are missing; sequencing was by immunoSEQ multiplex PCR. D and trimming come from the DNA, and the V and J calls and clone size come from that table. Here the sample spans about 300,000 clones, about four fifths being singletons. The chain uses TRBV24-1 and TRBJ1-1; D is perhaps TRBD1 (6 bases). This clonotype was obtained from a woman between 45 and 65 years old who had recovered from COVID-19. The sequenced sample was peripheral blood. The CDR3 protein is CATRPEGGVGDGTEAFF. Written as DNA, the CDR3 is TGTGCCACCAGGCCTGAAGGGGGGGTTGGGGATGGTACTGAAGCTTTCTTT.